Listed below are T cell receptor beta chains from one sample, sequenced in a study of blood T cell repertoires in COVID-19. TCRdb keeps only in-frame clones here, not all; method: immunoSEQ multiplex PCR. This sample has around 180,000 clones; 70% to 90% occur once, and the top ten carry 3% to 4%. The sequencing input was peripheral blood. The source is a man aged 55 to 69 with acute or convalescent COVID-19. The CDR3 runs from the conserved cysteine through the conserved F or W. The D gene is left open where the match is weak. Clone size is not always given. Where it is, it says once, few, many or a class for expanded clones.

J | length | V | D | size | CDR3 | DNA
TRBJ2-1 | 15 | TRBV30 | TRBD2 | NA | CAWSVGLAGANEQFF | TGTGCCTGGAGTGTGGGACTAGCGGGGGCCAATGAGCAGTTCTTC
TRBJ1-5 | 16 | TRBV28 | NA | NA | CASSLFPGNSNQPQHF | TGTGCCAGCAGTTTATTTCCAGGGAACAGCAATCAGCCCCAGCATTTT
TRBJ2-5 | 13 | TRBV19 | NA | NA | CASRPGSQETQYF | TGTGCCAGTAGGCCAGGCAGCCAAGAGACCCAGTACTTC
TRBJ2-5 | 15 | TRBV9 | NA | NA | CASSPSVSARETQYF | TGTGCCAGCAGCCCCTCTGTCTCTGCGCGGGAGACCCAGTACTTC
TRBJ1-2 | 14 | TRBV3-1/TRBV3-2 | TRBD1 | NA | CASSRTGGSYGYTF | TGTGCCAGCAGTCGGACAGGTGGATCCTATGGCTACACCTTC
TRBJ2-7 | 14 | TRBV11-2 | TRBD1 | NA | CASSSQGVNYEQYF | TGTGCCAGCAGCTCCCAGGGGGTTAACTACGAGCAGTACTTC
TRBJ2-1 | 18 | TRBV18 | TRBD2 | NA | CASSPSGLAGGLYNEQFF | TGTGCCAGCTCACCATCGGGGCTGGCGGGAGGGCTGTACAATGAGCAGTTCTTC
TRBJ2-5 | 13 | TRBV29-1 | TRBD2 | once | CSVEPAGAKTQYF | TGCAGCGTTGAACCGGCGGGAGCGAAGACCCAGTACTTC
TRBJ2-7 | 11 | TRBV25-1 | NA | NA | CASDQGYEQYF | TGTGCCAGCGACCAGGGGTACGAGCAGTACTTC
TRBJ2-7 | 14 | TRBV3-1/TRBV3-2 | TRBD1 | NA | CASSQGGQGGEQYF | TGTGCCAGCAGCCAAGGGGGACAGGGGGGCGAGCAGTACTTC
TRBJ2-3 | 15 | TRBV27 | TRBD2 | NA | CASSSGTRPSDTQYF | TGTGCCAGCAGTAGCGGGACCCGGCCGTCCGATACGCAGTATTTT
TRBJ1-2 | 15 | TRBV6-5 | NA | NA | CASSRNLVSTGGYTF | TGTGCCAGCAGCCGTAACCTCGTTTCCACAGGGGGCTACACCTTC
TRBJ1-1 | 14 | TRBV5-6 | TRBD1 | NA | CASSWDRGQTEAFF | TGTGCCAGCAGCTGGGACAGGGGGCAAACTGAAGCTTTCTTT
TRBJ1-5 | 15 | TRBV6-1 | NA | NA | CASSERPGMGQPQHF | TGTGCCAGCAGTGAACGGCCGGGAATGGGACAGCCCCAGCATTTT
TRBJ2-3 | 18 | TRBV24-1 | TRBD1 | NA | CATSDTALGTGGPDTQYF | TGTGCCACCAGTGACACGGCACTCGGGACAGGGGGGCCAGATACGCAGTATTTT
TRBJ2-1 | 12 | TRBV19 | NA | NA | CASSTQTGEQFF | TGTGCCAGTAGTACCCAGACCGGGGAGCAGTTCTTC
TRBJ1-2 | 14 | TRBV18 | NA | NA | CASSPPTAVSGYTF | TGTGCCAGCTCACCACCCACAGCTGTCAGTGGCTACACCTTC
TRBJ2-2 | 13 | TRBV7-8 | NA | NA | CASSLRRAGELFF | NA
TRBJ2-2 | 15 | TRBV21-1 | NA | NA | CASSARSGFTGELFF | TGTGCCAGCAGCGCAAGATCAGGTTTCACCGGGGAGCTGTTTTTT
TRBJ1-6 | 14 | TRBV7-3 | NA | NA | CASSSGSSGSPLHF | TGTGCCAGCAGCTCCGGGTCCTCGGGTTCACCCCTCCACTTT
TRBJ2-1 | 12 | TRBV9 | NA | once | CASSGQGGEQFF | TGTGCCAGCAGCGGGCAGGGGGGTGAGCAGTTCTTC
TRBJ2-3 | 14 | TRBV14 | NA | once | CASSQERWPDTQYF | TGTGCCAGCAGCCAGGAGAGATGGCCAGATACGCAGTATTTT
TRBJ1-6 | 14 | TRBV5-1 | NA | NA | CASAPLRTESPLHF | TGCGCCAGCGCACCTTTACGAACAGAATCACCCCTCCACTTT
TRBJ2-5 | 16 | TRBV7-2 | TRBD1 | NA | CASSPQPGQGTETQYF | TGTGCCAGCAGCCCCCAGCCGGGACAGGGGACGGAGACCCAGTACTTC
TRBJ2-6 | 16 | TRBV5-1 | NA | once | CASSSTGTPGANVLTF | TGCGCCAGCAGCTCTACAGGTACCCCTGGGGCCAACGTCCTGACTTTC
TRBJ2-1 | 16 | TRBV5-1 | TRBD2 | NA | CASSLGGTSGSDEQFF | TGCGCCAGCAGCTTGGGAGGGACTAGCGGGTCCGATGAGCAGTTCTTC
TRBJ1-4 | 17 | TRBV28 | NA | NA | CASSRPPSVGLEEKLFF | TGTGCCAGCAGTCGACCCCCATCTGTGGGGCTGGAAGAAAAACTGTTTTTT
TRBJ2-4 | 13 | TRBV5-8 | NA | NA | CASSLQGRNIQYF | TGTGCCAGCAGCTTGCAGGGAAGAAACATTCAGTACTTC
TRBJ1-1 | 12 | TRBV5-6 | NA | NA | CASSPGLSEAFF | TGTGCCAGCAGCCCCGGGTTGAGTGAAGCTTTCTTT
TRBJ2-3 | 17 | TRBV24-1 | TRBD2 | NA | CATSDPGTSGKTDTQYF | TGTGCCACCAGTGATCCGGGGACTAGCGGGAAAACAGATACGCAGTATTTT
TRBJ1-1 | 11 | TRBV4-1 | NA | NA | CASSLGTEAFF | TGCGCCAGCAGCCTCGGGACTGAAGCTTTCTTT
TRBJ2-7 | 14 | TRBV5-1 | TRBD2 | NA | CASTRGGFGHEQYF | TGCGCCAGCACCCGGGGGGGGTTCGGGCACGAGCAGTACTTC
TRBJ2-3 | 15 | TRBV25-1 | TRBD1 | few | CASSEFSGGADTQYF | TGTGCCAGCAGTGAATTCTCAGGGGGTGCAGATACGCAGTATTTT
TRBJ2-7 | 16 | TRBV3-1/TRBV3-2 | TRBD2 | NA | CASSLPGGRYSYEQYF | TGTGCCAGCAGCCTCCCGGGCGGGAGGTACTCCTACGAGCAGTACTTC
TRBJ2-1 | 10 | TRBV28 | NA | NA | CASSLSEQFF | TGTGCCAGCAGTCTCAGTGAGCAGTTCTTC
TRBJ2-1 | 11 | TRBV20-1 | TRBD1 | NA | CSGGTANEQFF | TGCAGTGGGGGGACAGCCAATGAGCAGTTCTTC
TRBJ2-2 | 15 | TRBV7-3 | TRBD1 | NA | CASSTGTANTGELFF | TGTGCCAGCAGCACCGGGACAGCCAACACCGGGGAGCTGTTTTTT
TRBJ1-5 | 13 | TRBV7-2 | NA | NA | CASSFRGNQPQHF | TGTGCCAGCAGCTTCAGGGGCAATCAGCCCCAGCATTTT
TRBJ2-7 | 13 | TRBV2 | TRBD1 | NA | CASERTGTYEQYF | TGTGCCAGCGAAAGGACAGGGACCTACGAGCAGTACTTC
TRBJ1-1 | 14 | TRBV28 | TRBD1 | NA | CASSSSTGATEAFF | TGTGCCAGCAGCTCGTCCACAGGGGCAACTGAAGCTTTCTTT
TRBJ1-2 | 12 | TRBV9 | NA | NA | CASSVAASGYTF | TGTGCCAGCAGCGTAGCCGCTAGTGGCTACACCTTC
TRBJ1-5 | 16 | TRBV28 | TRBD1 | NA | CASRPGTGAFPQPQHF | TGTGCCAGCAGACCGGGGACAGGGGCTTTTCCCCAGCCCCAGCATTTT
TRBJ2-7 | 13 | TRBV5-1 | TRBD2 | NA | CASSRDSSGEQYF | TGCGCCAGCAGCAGAGATTCTAGCGGCGAGCAGTACTTC